This is a list of T cell receptor beta chains from one sample in a study of cytomegalovirus exposure and HLA in healthy donors. Produced via immunoSEQ multiplex PCR; TCRdb's table is partial and in-frame only. This table has about 140,000 clones, about 80% appearing once. The sequenced sample consisted of PBMCs. These receptors all stem from a man aged 30 to 39 in good health and CMV-seropositive. Both conserved end residues are part of each CDR3. D genes are given only for firm matches. A clone size is listed for some rows: how often the clone was seen (once, few, many), or a class if it is expanded.

J gene: TRBJ1-2; V gene: TRBV29-1; clone size: once; D gene: TRBD1; CDR3 protein: CSVGGTGDNYGYTF; CDR3 DNA: TGCAGCGTTGGGGGGACAGGGGATAACTATGGCTACACCTTC
J gene: TRBJ2-5; V gene: TRBV7-8; clone size: .; D gene: .; CDR3 protein: CASSLGGEETQYF; CDR3 DNA: TGTGCCAGCAGCTTAGGCGGGGAAGAGACCCAGTACTTC
J gene: TRBJ2-1; V gene: TRBV18; clone size: .; D gene: TRBD2; CDR3 protein: CASSPKSPGTSGSNEQFF; CDR3 DNA: TGTGCCAGCTCACCAAAATCGCCCGGGACTAGCGGGAGTAATGAGCAGTTCTTC
J gene: TRBJ2-3; V gene: TRBV12-5; clone size: .; D gene: TRBD2; CDR3 protein: CASGLALADADTQYF; CDR3 DNA: TGTGCTAGTGGTTTGGCCCTAGCGGACGCGGATACGCAGTATTTT
J gene: TRBJ1-1; V gene: TRBV19; clone size: .; D gene: .; CDR3 protein: CASSSWRQKNTEAFF; CDR3 DNA: TGTGCCAGTAGTAGTTGGAGACAGAAGAACACTGAAGCTTTCTTT
J gene: TRBJ1-5; V gene: TRBV6-1; clone size: .; D gene: TRBD1; CDR3 protein: CATMDRALDQPQHF; CDR3 DNA: TGTGCCACTATGGACAGGGCTCTCGATCAGCCCCAGCATTTT
J gene: TRBJ1-6; V gene: TRBV5-1; clone size: .; D gene: TRBD1; CDR3 protein: CASSPEGGRVKSPLHF; CDR3 DNA: TGCGCCAGCAGCCCCGAAGGGGGCAGGGTGAAATCACCCCTCCACTTT
J gene: TRBJ1-4; V gene: TRBV10-3; clone size: once; D gene: .; CDR3 protein: CAISDPDSYNEKLFF; CDR3 DNA: TGTGCCATCAGTGACCCTGACAGTTATAATGAAAAACTGTTTTTT
J gene: TRBJ2-2; V gene: TRBV7-9; clone size: .; D gene: .; CDR3 protein: CATFLAVGANTGELFF; CDR3 DNA: TGTGCCACCTTCCTCGCCGTCGGTGCGAACACCGGGGAGCTGTTTTTT
J gene: TRBJ2-3; V gene: TRBV19; clone size: .; D gene: TRBD2; CDR3 protein: CASSVTGTSGGLSTDTQYF; CDR3 DNA: TGTGCCAGTAGTGTAACCGGGACTAGCGGGGGCCTTAGCACAGATACGCAGTATTTT
J gene: TRBJ2-5; V gene: TRBV7-8; clone size: .; D gene: .; CDR3 protein: CASSVAGMGETQYF; CDR3 DNA: TGTGCCAGCAGCGTTGCGGGGATGGGGGAGACCCAGTACTTC
J gene: TRBJ2-3; V gene: TRBV6-4; clone size: .; D gene: TRBD2; CDR3 protein: CASSGTSGTDTQYF; CDR3 DNA: TGTGCCAGCAGTGGGACTAGCGGGACAGATACGCAGTATTTT
J gene: TRBJ1-6; V gene: TRBV6-5; clone size: .; D gene: .; CDR3 protein: CASSYSGGAGNSPLHF; CDR3 DNA: TGTGCCAGCAGTTACTCGGGGGGGGCAGGGAATTCACCCCTCCACTTT
J gene: TRBJ2-7; V gene: TRBV28; clone size: .; D gene: .; CDR3 protein: CASSSHRPGDTYEQYF; CDR3 DNA: TGTGCCAGCAGTTCCCACCGTCCCGGTGATACCTACGAGCAGTACTTC
J gene: TRBJ2-2; V gene: TRBV18; clone size: .; D gene: TRBD1; CDR3 protein: CASSLGQGSNTGELFF; CDR3 DNA: TGTGCCAGCTCATTAGGACAGGGATCGAACACCGGGGAGCTGTTTTTT
J gene: TRBJ2-2; V gene: TRBV18; clone size: once; D gene: TRBD1; CDR3 protein: CASSPAPGQGITGELFF; CDR3 DNA: TGTGCCAGCTCGCCCGCGCCGGGACAGGGGATTACCGGGGAGCTGTTTTTT